This TCR beta chain was sequenced for a study of control samples from healthy donors and cancer patients. CDR3 length: 15 amino acids. Looked up from germline, CDR1 is MDHEN and CDR2 is SYDVKM. V lost 7 bases to trimming and J lost 7 bases, with 20 bases between them. For this clone: Other DNA sequences in the same sample also yield this CDR3.

Profiling relied on immunoSEQ multiplex PCR, and the TCRdb table lists in-frame clones only, not all of them. The top ten hold roughly 1.6% of the sample, which has tens of thousands of clones, about 87% seen once. The chain has TRBV28 and TRBJ1-5, with TRBD1 as a possible D gene (6 bases). The material sequenced was PBMCs. The clonotype originates from a woman in her 40s with lung cancer. Here the CDR3 reads CASTIRGGGGQPQHF. CDR3 coding DNA: TGTGCCAGCACCATAAGGGGGGGAGGGGGGCAGCCCCAGCATTTT.